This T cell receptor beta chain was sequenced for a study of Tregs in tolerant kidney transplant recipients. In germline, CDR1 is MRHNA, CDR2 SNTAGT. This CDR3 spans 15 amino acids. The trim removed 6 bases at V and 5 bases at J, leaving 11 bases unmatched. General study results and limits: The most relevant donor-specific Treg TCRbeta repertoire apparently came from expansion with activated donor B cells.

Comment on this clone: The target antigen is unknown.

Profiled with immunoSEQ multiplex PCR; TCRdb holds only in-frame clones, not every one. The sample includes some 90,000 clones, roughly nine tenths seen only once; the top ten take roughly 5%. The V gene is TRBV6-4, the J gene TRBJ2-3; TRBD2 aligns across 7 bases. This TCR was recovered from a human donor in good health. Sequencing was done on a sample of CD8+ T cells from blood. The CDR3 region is CASSGRTRREDTQYF. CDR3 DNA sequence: TGTGCCAGCAGCGGGCGGACTAGGAGGGAAGATACGCAGTATTTT.